This T cell receptor beta chain comes out of a study of blood T cell repertoires in COVID-19. Background on the study: Italy, Spain and the United States were the sources of the convalescent and acute COVID-19 samples.

V was cut by 4 bases and J by 1 base, with 7 bases left in between. CDR1 and CDR2 (germline): SGHNT, YENEEA. The CDR3 length is 14 residues. Assay: immunoSEQ multiplex PCR; the TCRdb copy retains only in-frame clones and omits some. Seen here are 45,000 to 65,000 clones, approximately 80% observed once, and the top ten hold about 40%. V and J are TRBV11-3 and TRBJ2-2, with D possibly being TRBD1 (6 bases). Sequenced input: peripheral blood. The clonotype was recovered from a man between 65 and 85 years old with active or convalescent COVID-19. The CDR3 region has the DNA TGTGCCAGCAGCTGGGGACAGAACACCGGGGAGCTGTTTTTT. It yields the protein CASSWGQNTGELFF.